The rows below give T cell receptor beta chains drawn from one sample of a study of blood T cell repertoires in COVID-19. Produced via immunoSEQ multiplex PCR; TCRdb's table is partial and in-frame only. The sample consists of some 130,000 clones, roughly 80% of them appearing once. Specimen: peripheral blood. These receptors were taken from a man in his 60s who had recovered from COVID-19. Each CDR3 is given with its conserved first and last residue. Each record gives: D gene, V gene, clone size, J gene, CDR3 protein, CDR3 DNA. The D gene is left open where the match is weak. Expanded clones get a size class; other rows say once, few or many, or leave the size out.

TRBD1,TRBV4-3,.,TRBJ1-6,CASSQDGQGHSPLHF,TGCGCCAGCAGCCAAGATGGACAGGGGCATTCACCCCTCCACTTT
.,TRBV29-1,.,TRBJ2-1,CSVRSGQWGEQFF,TGCAGCGTTCGGTCCGGACAGTGGGGTGAGCAGTTCTTC
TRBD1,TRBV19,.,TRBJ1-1,CASSPTQGKGTEAFF,TGTGCCAGTAGTCCGACACAGGGGAAAGGGACTGAAGCTTTCTTT
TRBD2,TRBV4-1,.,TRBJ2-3,CASSQGGWVAGAGDTQYF,TGCGCCAGCAGCCAAGGGGGGTGGGTAGCGGGAGCCGGGGATACGCAGTATTTT
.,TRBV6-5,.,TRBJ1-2,CASSKTARGYTF,TGTGCCAGCAGTAAGACAGCCAGAGGCTACACCTTC
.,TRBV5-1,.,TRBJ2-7,CASSLSYMSAGEQYF,TGCGCCAGCAGCTTGTCCTACATGTCTGCGGGAGAGCAGTACTTC
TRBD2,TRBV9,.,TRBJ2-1,CASSPQAGGPLFEQFF,TGTGCCAGCAGCCCCCAAGCGGGAGGGCCGTTGTTTGAGCAGTTCTTC
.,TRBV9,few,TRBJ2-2,CASSVATGATGELFF,TGTGCCAGCAGCGTAGCGACAGGAGCGACCGGGGAGCTGTTTTTT
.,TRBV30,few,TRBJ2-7,CAWSYGSSYEQYF,TGTGCCTGGAGTTACGGGAGCTCCTACGAGCAGTACTTC
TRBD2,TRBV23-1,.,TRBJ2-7,CARARGRSGSYEQYF,TGCGCCAGAGCTCGGGGGAGGAGCGGGAGTTACGAGCAGTACTTC
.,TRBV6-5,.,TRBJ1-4,CASPRGIELFF,TGTGCCAGTCCTAGGGGGATTGAACTGTTTTTT
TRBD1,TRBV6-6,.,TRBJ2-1,CASSWDRDSPYNEQFF,TGTGCCAGCAGTTGGGACCGGGACAGTCCTTACAATGAGCAGTTCTTC
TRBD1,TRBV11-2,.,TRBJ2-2,CASSSDRGHWAGELFF,TGTGCCAGCAGCTCGGACAGGGGGCATTGGGCCGGGGAGCTGTTTTTT
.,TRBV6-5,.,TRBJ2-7,CASSKSKYEQYF,TGTGCCAGCAGTAAATCTAAGTACGAGCAGTACTTC
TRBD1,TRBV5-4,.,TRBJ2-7,CASSPRDREDEQYF,TGTGCCAGCAGCCCCAGGGACAGGGAGGACGAGCAGTACTTC
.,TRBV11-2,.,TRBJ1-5,CASSLRGFSNQPQHF,TGTGCCAGCAGCTTACGGGGGTTTAGCAATCAGCCCCAGCATTTT
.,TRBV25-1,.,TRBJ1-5,CASSWGDNQPQHF,TGTGCCAGCAGTTGGGGGGACAATCAGCCCCAGCATTTT
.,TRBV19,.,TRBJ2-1,CASSMTGGNNEQFF,TGTGCCAGTAGTATGACAGGCGGAAATAATGAGCAGTTCTTC
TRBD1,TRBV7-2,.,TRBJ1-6,CASSLLGQDNSPLHF,TGTGCCAGCAGCTTATTGGGACAGGATAATTCACCCCTCCACTTT
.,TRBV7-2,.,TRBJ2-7,CASSLQGTREQYF,TGTGCCAGCAGCTTACAGGGCACGCGGGAGCAGTACTTC
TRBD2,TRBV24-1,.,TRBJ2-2,CATSDPGLASITGELFF,TGTGCCACCAGTGACCCGGGACTAGCGTCGATCACCGGGGAGCTGTTTTTT
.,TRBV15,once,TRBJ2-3,CATRREDTQYF,TGTGCCACTCGCAGGGAAGATACGCAGTATTTT
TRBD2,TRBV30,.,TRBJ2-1,CAWSPSGRVYNEQFF,TGTGCCTGGAGTCCTAGCGGGAGGGTCTACAATGAGCAGTTCTTC
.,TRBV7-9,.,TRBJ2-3,CASSFWPNADTQYF,TGTGCCAGCAGCTTTTGGCCAAATGCAGATACGCAGTATTTT
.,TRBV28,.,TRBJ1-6,CASRGGIPPLHF,TGTGCCAGCAGGGGCGGGATCCCACCCCTCCACTTT
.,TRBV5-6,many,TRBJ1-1,CASSFSTEAFF,TGTGCCAGCAGCTTTTCTACTGAAGCTTTCTTT
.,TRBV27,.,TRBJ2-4,CASSPPTALAKNIQYF,TGTGCCAGCAGCCCACCGACAGCACTAGCCAAAAACATTCAGTACTTC
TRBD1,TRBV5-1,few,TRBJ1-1,CASRPQTGMNTEAFF,TGCGCCAGCCGCCCTCAGACAGGGATGAACACTGAAGCTTTCTTT
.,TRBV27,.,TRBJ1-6,CASSLSVFDRNSPLHF,TGTGCCAGCAGTTTATCGGTTTTCGACAGAAATTCACCCCTCCACTTT
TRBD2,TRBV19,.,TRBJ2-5,CASSIDPSGGQETQYF,TGTGCCAGTAGTATAGATCCTAGCGGGGGACAAGAGACCCAGTACTTC
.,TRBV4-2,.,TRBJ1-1,CASSQDRRGATEAFF,TGTGCCAGCAGCCAAGACCGTCGGGGGGCCACTGAAGCTTTCTTT
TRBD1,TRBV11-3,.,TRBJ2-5,CASSLDGTEQETQYF,TGTGCCAGCAGCTTAGATGGGACAGAGCAAGAGACCCAGTACTTC
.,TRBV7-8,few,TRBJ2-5,CASSLRLQETQYF,TGTGCCAGCAGCCTCAGGTTGCAAGAGACCCAGTACTTC
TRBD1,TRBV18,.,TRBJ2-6,CASSPGTGTLSANVLTF,TGTGCCAGCTCACCGGGGACAGGGACACTCTCAGCCAACGTCCTGACTTTC
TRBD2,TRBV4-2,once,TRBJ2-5,CASSRRTSGGYQETQYF,TGTGCCAGCAGCCGCCGGACTAGCGGGGGTTACCAAGAGACCCAGTACTTC
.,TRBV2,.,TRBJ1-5,CASDSAAGGNQPQHF,TGTGCCAGCGATTCAGCTGCTGGGGGGAATCAGCCCCAGCATTTT
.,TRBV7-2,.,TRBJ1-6,CASTLPLGSGSPLHF,TGTGCCAGCACCCTTCCGCTCGGTAGCGGTTCACCCCTCCACTTT
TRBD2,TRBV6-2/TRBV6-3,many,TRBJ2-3,CASSSPGLAGPGVDTQYF,TGTGCCAGCAGCTCTCCGGGACTAGCGGGCCCAGGGGTTGATACGCAGTATTTT
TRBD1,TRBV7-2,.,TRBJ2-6,CASSLMGQGSAGANVLTF,TGTGCCAGCAGCTTAATGGGACAGGGATCGGCCGGGGCCAACGTCCTGACTTTC
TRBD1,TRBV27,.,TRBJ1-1,CASSFQGVTEAFF,TGTGCCAGCAGTTTTCAGGGGGTCACTGAAGCTTTCTTT
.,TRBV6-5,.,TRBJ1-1,CASSYSGTTEAFF,TGTGCCAGCAGTTACTCCGGTACGACTGAAGCTTTCTTT
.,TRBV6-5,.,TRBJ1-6,CASTGTRDGSSPLHF,TGTGCCAGCACCGGGACCCGCGACGGGAGTTCACCCCTCCACTTT